This TCR beta chain was sequenced during a study of shared clonotypes between healthy human individuals. Study information: Used for every donor were three CD4 naive, three CD4 memory, two CD8 naive and one CD8 memory plate. Study-wide results and limits: Few donors limited the genetic and exposure-history diversity represented.

In replicate PCRs of sorted subsets, roughly 190 ng DNA, roughly 27,000 T cell genomes, was used. Clones were read by immunoSEQ multiplex PCR, and TCRdb kept only the in-frame ones, dropping some. This sample carries 2 million to 2.5 million clones, 90% to 97% of them seen once, and the ten largest clones take 0.13%. Comment on this clone: Its antigen remains unidentified.

This TCR came from a man between 18 and 29 years old in good health. The sample taken for sequencing was naive CD4+ T cells sorted from blood. Documented subset: CD45RA+ positively selected.

The DNA for the CDR3 is TGTGCCAGCAGCGCGGGACAGGCTCAGGCTACGCAGTATTTT. Translating gives CASSAGQAQATQYF. The rearrangement links TRBV7-9 to TRBJ2-3; 8 nucleotides line up with TRBD1. The CDR3 contains 14 residues. V lost 5 bases, J lost 8 bases, and 9 bases stayed unmatched. Germline CDR1 SEHNR, CDR2 FQNEAQ (reference sequence).